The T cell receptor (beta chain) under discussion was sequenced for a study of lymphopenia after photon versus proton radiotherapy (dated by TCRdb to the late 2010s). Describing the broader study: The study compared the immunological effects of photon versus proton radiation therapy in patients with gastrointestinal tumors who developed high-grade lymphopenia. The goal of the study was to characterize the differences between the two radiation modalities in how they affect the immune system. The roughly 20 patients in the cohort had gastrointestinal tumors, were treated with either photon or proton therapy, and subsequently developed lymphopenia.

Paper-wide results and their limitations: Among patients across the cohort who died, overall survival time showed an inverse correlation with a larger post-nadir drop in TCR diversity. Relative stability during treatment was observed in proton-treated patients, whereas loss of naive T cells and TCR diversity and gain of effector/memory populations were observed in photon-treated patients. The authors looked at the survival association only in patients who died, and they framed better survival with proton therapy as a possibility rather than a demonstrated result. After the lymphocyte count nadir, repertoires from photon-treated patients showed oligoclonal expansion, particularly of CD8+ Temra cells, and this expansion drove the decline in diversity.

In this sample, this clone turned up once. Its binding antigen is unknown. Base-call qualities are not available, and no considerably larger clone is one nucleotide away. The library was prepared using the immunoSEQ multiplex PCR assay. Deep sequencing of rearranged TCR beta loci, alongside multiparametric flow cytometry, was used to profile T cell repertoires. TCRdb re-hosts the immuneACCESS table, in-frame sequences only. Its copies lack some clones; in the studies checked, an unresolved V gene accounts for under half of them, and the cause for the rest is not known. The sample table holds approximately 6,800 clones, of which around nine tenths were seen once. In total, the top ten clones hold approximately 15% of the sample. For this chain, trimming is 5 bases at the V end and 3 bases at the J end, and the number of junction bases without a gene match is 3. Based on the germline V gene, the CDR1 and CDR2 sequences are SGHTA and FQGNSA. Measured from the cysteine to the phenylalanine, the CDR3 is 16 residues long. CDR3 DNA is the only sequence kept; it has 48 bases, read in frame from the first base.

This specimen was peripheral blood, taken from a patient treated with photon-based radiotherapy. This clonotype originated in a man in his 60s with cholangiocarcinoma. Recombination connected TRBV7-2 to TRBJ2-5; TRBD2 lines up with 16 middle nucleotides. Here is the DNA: TGTGCCAGCAGCGCGGGACTAGCGGGGGGGGAAGAGACCCAGTACTTC. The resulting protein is CASSAGLAGGEETQYF.